This TCR beta chain was sequenced in a study of blood T cell repertoires in COVID-19. Only in-frame clones appear in the TCRdb table, and some are missing; sequencing was by immunoSEQ multiplex PCR. The data show some 360,000 clones, 87% seen once. Germline V gives CDR1 MNHEY, CDR2 SVGAGI. V gave up 4 bases and J gave up 3 bases, with 16 bases separating them. The CDR3 is 15 amino acids. This clone was picked up a small number of times. The origin of this receptor is a woman in her fifties or sixties with COVID-19, enrolled during active disease. Sequencing was done on a sample of peripheral blood. The rearrangement links TRBV6-5 to TRBJ2-7; the D is unclear. The CDR3 spells CASSSTAPQVYEQYF. The DNA of the CDR3 is TGTGCCAGCAGTTCAACAGCTCCCCAAGTCTACGAGCAGTACTTC.